Sequencing of this T cell receptor beta chain was carried out in a study of blood T cell repertoires in COVID-19. On the study more broadly: The study drew acute and convalescent COVID-19 samples from the United States, Italy and Spain. The analysed material was cDNA or gDNA that came from T cells, B-cell-depleted T cells, or PBMCs.

Original processing methods: From reference gene primer amplification, estimates of nucleated cell counts were derived. TCRdb keeps only in-frame clones here, not all; method: immunoSEQ multiplex PCR. The DNA was the basis for D and trimming; V, J and clone size are from that table. The sample has approximately 250,000 clones; about 88% are singletons. The trim removed 3 bases at V and 2 bases at J, leaving 10 bases unmatched. CDR1 and CDR2 from the germline V gene are SGHKS and YYEKEE (reference sequence). CDR3 length: 17 residues. Sequenced sample: peripheral blood. The source is a man aged 18 to 30 with active or convalescent COVID-19. The rearrangement joins TRBV5-5 to TRBJ2-3, with 9 bases that match TRBD2. CDR3 residues: CASSSSGSGGFTDTQYF. CDR3 coding DNA: TGTGCCAGCAGCTCCTCGGGTAGCGGGGGATTCACAGATACGCAGTATTTT.